Each of the 29 T cell receptor beta chains below was sequenced from the same sample in a study of T cells expressing NK-cell markers. TCRdb re-called the 5' RACE reads and shows each CDR3 protein once, DNA omitted. The record lists tens of thousands of distinct CDR3 sequences, of which the ten most abundant hold approximately 60%. The sequenced sample consisted of blood T cells: a sorted CD56 or NKG2C T cell subset, CD4+ or CD8+ T cells, or bulk PBMC T cells (not recorded which). The receptors originated from a woman aged 18 to 69 in good health.

The chain carries TRBV20-1 and TRBJ2-1; TCRdb gives TRBD2 as the D gene, but with no DNA this cannot be confirmed. The CDR3 spans 16 residues. Per the germline V gene, CDR1 is DFQATT and CDR2 is SNEGSKA (reference sequence). The CDR3 here is CSARPRAAGSYNEQFF.

This chain connects TRBV6-4 to TRBJ1-1. CDR1 is MRHNA, CDR2 SNTAGT, per germline. CDR3 size: 15 residues. The CDR3 sequence: CASSVDGNMNTEAFF.

The chain carries TRBV28 and TRBJ2-1; absent DNA, TCRdb's TRBD2 call cannot be checked. The CDR3 has 17 residues. Germline CDR1 and CDR2: MDHEN and SYDVKM. The CDR3: CASSSGTSGRVHNEQFF. Using reference TRBV28 and TRBJ2-1 for the parts outside the CDR3, the full variable domain is DVKVTQSSRYLVKRTGEKVFLECVQDMDHENMFWYRQDPGLGLRLIYFSYDVKMKEKGDIPEGYSVSREKKERFSLILESASTNQTSMYLCASSSGTSGRVHNEQFFGPGTRLTVL.

V gene TRBV12-3 or TRBV12-4 combines with J gene TRBJ2-7; TCRdb indicates TRBD1, and absent DNA this call remains unverified. The CDR3 length is 14 residues. The CDR3 loop reads CASSLAGTTLEQYF.

This chain connects TRBV12-3 or TRBV12-4 to TRBJ1-1. The CDR3 consists of 12 residues. This CDR3 is CASSLGDTEAFF.

V and J are TRBV19 and TRBJ2-1; TCRdb names TRBD1, which stays unverified in the absence of DNA. CDR3 size: 14 residues. CDR1 is LNHDA, CDR2 SQIVND, per germline (reference sequence). Here the CDR3 reads CASGQGQGPREQFF.

The chain carries TRBV7-8 and TRBJ2-7; without DNA, the TCRdb call of TRBD1 cannot be checked. CDR1 is SGHVS, CDR2 FQNEAQ, per germline. The CDR3 is 16 residues long. CDR3 region: CASSLGTTGFRYEQYF.

The chain combines TRBV6-1 with TRBJ2-3; TCRdb proposes TRBD1, but this gene call is untestable without DNA. The germline gives CDR1 MNHNS, CDR2 SASEGT. The CDR3 is 17 amino acids. The CDR3 sequence: CASSEWTGVGSTDTQYF.

The chain combines TRBV9 with TRBJ1-1; the TCRdb D gene call, TRBD1, has no DNA to confirm it. The CDR3 covers 14 residues. Germline CDR1 SGDLS, CDR2 YYNGEE. CDR3 loop: CASIPPEGSPEAFF.

This chain links TRBV7-9 with TRBJ2-1. The CDR3 runs 12 residues. The germline CDR1 and CDR2 sequences are SEHNR and FQNEAQ (reference sequence). The CDR3 loop is CASSFGPDEQFF.

This chain uses TRBV20-1 with TRBJ2-7; TCRdb's D call, TRBD2, is unchecked because there is no DNA. The CDR3 spans 14 residues. CDR1 is DFQATT and CDR2 is SNEGSKA in the germline V gene (reference sequence). The CDR3 sequence is CSAKNRDSNYEQYF.

V and J are TRBV7-3 and TRBJ2-7. The length of the CDR3 is 13 residues. Germline V gene lookup returns CDR1 SGHTA and CDR2 FQGTGA. This CDR3 reads CASSPDVGYEQYF.

The chain carries TRBV12-3 or TRBV12-4 and TRBJ1-1. The CDR3 extends over 13 amino acids. The CDR3 region is CASSLGSPPEAFF.

The CDR3 reads CASSQEWGDRDANTGELFF. This sequence joins TRBV14 and TRBJ2-2; checking the TCRdb D call of TRBD1 is not possible without DNA. CDR1 is SGHDN, CDR2 FVKESK, per germline. CDR3 length: 19 residues. The full variable domain, in which reference TRBV14 and TRBJ2-2 provide the parts outside the CDR3, is EAGVTQFPSHSVIEKGQTVTLRCDPISGHDNLYWYRRVMGKEIKFLLHFVKESKQDESGMPNNRFLAERTGGTYSTLKVQPAELEDSGVYFCASSQEWGDRDANTGELFFGEGSRLTVL.

The chain has TRBV11-2 and TRBJ2-1; TCRdb's D call, TRBD2, is unchecked because there is no DNA. Per the germline V gene, CDR1 is SGHAT and CDR2 is FQNNGV. The length of the CDR3 is 14 residues. The CDR3 spells CASSSSGLAGEQFF.

The chain has TRBV29-1 and TRBJ2-1. Germline V CDR1 and CDR2: SQVTM, ANQGSEA. This CDR3 contains 13 residues. The chain's CDR3 is CSVGVAAYNEQFF.

This chain uses TRBV7-9 with TRBJ1-1; the D call of TRBD1 rests on TCRdb alone, since no DNA is present to check it. This CDR3 spans 16 amino acids. Germline V gene data show CDR1 as SEHNR and CDR2 as FQNEAQ (reference sequence). The CDR3 reads CASSLGGVTLDTEAFF.

The V call is TRBV7-9, the J call TRBJ2-7; the TCRdb D gene call, TRBD1, has no DNA to confirm it. The CDR3 contains 16 residues. The germline CDR1 and CDR2 sequences are SEHNR and FQNEAQ (reference sequence). CDR3: CASSPPRTGRTYEQYF.

The V and J genes are TRBV12-3 or TRBV12-4 and TRBJ2-7; without DNA, the TCRdb call of TRBD2 cannot be checked. The CDR3 is 15 amino acids. The CDR3 sequence is CASSSPGLAGYEQYF.

The chain uses TRBV20-1 and TRBJ2-5; without DNA, the TCRdb call of TRBD2 cannot be checked. This CDR3 spans 15 amino acids. Germline V CDR1 and CDR2: DFQATT, SNEGSKA (reference sequence). The CDR3 sequence is CSAREREGVLETQYF.

The rearrangement joins TRBV2 to TRBJ2-3; there is no DNA to check the TCRdb D call of TRBD1. Germline V CDR1 and CDR2: SNHLY, FYNNEI. This CDR3 spans 12 amino acids. The CDR3 loop is CAISAGEDTQYF.

This chain links TRBV12-3 or TRBV12-4 with TRBJ2-1. CDR3 length equals 14 residues. CDR3 protein: CASSSDNSYNEQFF.

V is TRBV12-3 or TRBV12-4 and J is TRBJ2-2. This CDR3 comprises 15 residues. The CDR3 reads CASSPYKTNTGELFF.

This CDR3 is CASSLVGGLNTEAFF. J is TRBJ1-1 and V is TRBV5-1; with no DNA, the TCRdb D assignment of TRBD1 cannot be verified. The CDR3 extends over 15 amino acids. CDR1 is SGHRS, CDR2 YFSETQ, per germline.

The genes are TRBV4-1 and TRBJ2-3. The CDR3 length is 14 residues. The germline V gene has CDR1 MGHRA and CDR2 YSYEKL. The CDR3 is CASSQFAGSDTQYF.

This rearrangement joins TRBV4-2 to TRBJ2-1. Germline loops: CDR1 LGHNA, CDR2 YNFKEQ. The CDR3 is made up of 15 amino acids. CDR3 residues: CASSQAESSYNEQFF.

The rearrangement joins TRBV7-8 to TRBJ2-5; TCRdb names TRBD1, which stays unverified in the absence of DNA. This CDR3 has 15 residues. CDR1 is SGHVS and CDR2 is FQNEAQ in the germline V gene. CDR3 residues: CASSLRDDRGETQYF.

The chain has TRBV27 and TRBJ2-1; the D call from TCRdb, TRBD2, cannot be confirmed without DNA. In germline, CDR1 is MNHEY, CDR2 SMNVEV (reference sequence). The CDR3 loop spans 12 amino acids. The CDR3 sequence is CASSSSRDEQFF.

This chain connects TRBV7-8 to TRBJ2-3. The length of the CDR3 is 16 residues. The V gene's germline CDR1 is SGHVS and CDR2 FQNEAQ. The CDR3 loop reads CASSLGYSGGTDTQYF. The variable domain in full, completed from reference TRBV7-8 and TRBJ2-3, reads GAGVSQSPRYKVAKRGQDVALRCDPISGHVSLFWYQQALGQGPEFLTYFQNEAQLDKSGLPSDRFFAERPEGSVSTLKIQRTQQEDSAVYLCASSLGYSGGTDTQYFGPGTRLTVL.